This T cell receptor beta chain was captured in a study of CD8 T cells in ankylosing spondylitis. Study-wide findings and caveats: Disease-associated clonotypes exhibited CD8+ identity and were relatively infrequent in peripheral blood. As reported, disease-linked clones showed significant enrichment in matched ankylosing spondylitis synovial fluid. Reactive arthritis synovial fluid and blood previously showed some of these motif variants.

This clonotype was found many times. Its specificity is not known. The CDR3 loop spans 13 amino acids. V lost 5 bases and J lost 6, with 11 bases in between. Germline CDR1 reads MNHEY; CDR2 reads SVGEGT. TCRdb processed the 5' RACE reads anew with MiXCR; each CDR3 protein has one entry. The sample carries about 100,000 distinct CDR3 sequences, about 8.3% recorded once. The chain links TRBV6-2 or TRBV6-3 to TRBJ1-5; D call uncertain. The TCR was taken from a male donor with ankylosing spondylitis or in good health (not recorded which). Source material: blood, either unsorted or a sorted T cell fraction (not recorded which). CDR3 region: CASSPTRIQPQHF. The CDR3 DNA follows: TGTGCCAGCAGTCCGACCCGGATTCAGCCCCAGCATTTT.